The 25 T cell receptor beta chains in this list originate from one sample, sequenced in a study of identifying expanded T cells in peripheral blood. Measured with immunoSEQ multiplex PCR; TCRdb has only the in-frame clones, and not every one. The data hold about 130,000 clones, with 86% observed a single time. The sample was blood. Every receptor here comes from a person between 18 and 70 years old in good health.

This clone was seen once. The chain carries TRBV23-1 and TRBJ2-1, with 7 bases matching TRBD2. TRBV23-1 is annotated as an ORF whose role is uncertain. The CDR3 loop spans 17 amino acids. After removal of 0 bases from V and 3 bases from J, the junction contained 8 bases not matched to a gene. The CDR3 DNA is TGCGCCAGCAGTCAATCCCTCCGGGGGGTCCTCTACAATGAGCAGTTCTTC. Amino acids: CASSQSLRGVLYNEQFF.

This clone has more than one count but fewer than ten. V usage is TRBV5-4 and J usage is TRBJ2-5; 11 bases fit TRBD1. V shed 5 bases and J 4 bases; nucleotides not matched to a gene: 7. CDR3 length: 15 amino acids. Germline V gene lookup returns CDR1 SGHNT and CDR2 YYREEE (reference sequence). CDR3 sequence reads: CASRLRTGGLETQYF. The DNA of the CDR3 is TGTGCCAGCAGACTTCGGACAGGGGGCCTAGAGACCCAGTACTTC.

V gene TRBV27 combines with J gene TRBJ2-7, with D unresolved. V was pared by 6 bases and J by 0 bases, with 9 bases between. Germline CDR1 reads MNHEY; CDR2 reads SMNVEV (reference sequence). This CDR3 contains 13 residues. CDR3 residues: CASRGWGSYEQYF. The CDR3, as DNA: TGTGCCAGCAGGGGATGGGGCTCCTACGAGCAGTACTTC.

This sequence joins TRBV9 and TRBJ1-4, with D possibly TRBD1 on 6 matching bases. The CDR3 totals 15 residues. V lost 1 base, J lost 7 bases, and 14 bases lay in between. Per germline, CDR1 SGDLS and CDR2 YYNGEE. CDR3 in amino acids: CASSVSRGAGEKLFF. Here the CDR3 DNA reads TGTGCCAGCAGCGTATCAAGGGGGGCGGGTGAAAAACTGTTTTTT.

The chain combines TRBV27 with TRBJ1-1, with 7 bases that match TRBD1. This CDR3 spans 14 amino acids. The junction had 16 bases not matched to a gene; V was cut back by 8 bases and J by 10 bases. Looked up from germline, CDR1 is MNHEY and CDR2 is SMNVEV (reference sequence). DNA of the CDR3: TGTGCCAGCCTTGCCAGGACAGGAAGTATCGTAGCTTTCTTT. Residues: CASLARTGSIVAFF.

This clone was counted once. The CDR3 region has the DNA TGTGCCAGCAGCGTAGTCGGGGGGCAAGAGACCCAGTACTTC. The encoded protein is CASSVVGGQETQYF. The chain has TRBV9 and TRBJ2-5; 7 nucleotides agree with TRBD2. J was trimmed by 2 bases and V by 0 bases; bases with no gene match: 1. The CDR3 covers 14 residues. Germline V gene data show CDR1 as SGDLS and CDR2 as YYNGEE.

In its sample, this clone was seen many times. The chain joins TRBV7-3 to TRBJ1-5, with D hard to call. Trimming removed 2 bases at V and 7 bases at J, with 9 bases between. The CDR3 extends over 13 amino acids. The germline V gene has CDR1 SGHTA and CDR2 FQGTGA. In nucleotides, the CDR3 is TGTGCCAGCAGCTTAGGTGAACAGCAGCCCCAGCATTTT. Translated, it gives CASSLGEQQPQHF. Looking up the rest from reference TRBV7-3 and TRBJ1-5 gives the full variable domain: GAGVSQTPSNKVTEKGKYVELRCDPISGHTALYWYRQSLGQGPEFLIYFQGTGAADDSGLPNDRFFAVRPEGSVSTLKIQRTERGDSAVYLCASSLGEQQPQHFGDGTRLSIL.

V usage is TRBV19 and J usage is TRBJ1-5, with 7 bases fitting TRBD1. Germline V gene data show CDR1 as LNHDA and CDR2 as SQIVND (reference sequence). Losses at the gene ends were 5 bases for V and 9 bases for J; bases not matched to a gene: 13. The CDR3 contains 15 residues. The CDR3 sequence is CASSSREGADLPQHF. The CDR3 region has the DNA TGTGCCAGTAGTTCCAGAGAGGGGGCGGATCTGCCCCAGCATTTT.

The chain couples TRBV28 to TRBJ1-1; the D is unclear. Germline CDR1 and CDR2: MDHEN and SYDVKM. This CDR3 comprises 12 residues. V was cut by 5 bases and J by 3 bases, with 7 bases left in between. The CDR3 here is CASSPSYTEAFF. As DNA, the CDR3 is TGTGCCAGCAGTCCGAGTTACACTGAAGCTTTCTTT.

The chain has TRBV28 and TRBJ2-7, with 15 bases fitting TRBD2. This CDR3 is 17 amino acids long. In germline, CDR1 is MDHEN, CDR2 SYDVKM. V lost 5 bases and J lost 5; bases outside the gene matches: 10. CDR3 sequence (DNA): TGTGCCAGCAGTCCAGGACTAGCGGGGGGGCGACGGCACGAGCAGTACTTC. Translated: CASSPGLAGGRRHEQYF.

This clone was found a few times. The gene calls are TRBV28 and TRBJ2-1; possible D gene TRBD2, 6 bases. The germline CDR1 and CDR2 sequences are MDHEN and SYDVKM. The CDR3 runs to 14 residues. The germline V and J ends were trimmed by 8 bases and 4 bases, with 15 bases remaining between them. The CDR3 sequence is CASGGRDRYNEQFF. CDR3 DNA: TGTGCCAGCGGAGGGCGGGACCGTTACAATGAGCAGTTCTTC.

This clone has a handful of counts. The same CDR3 arises from other DNA sequences in this sample as well. The chain joins TRBV30 to TRBJ1-6; D is unclear. Germline CDR1 and CDR2: GTSNPN and SVGIG (reference sequence). The CDR3 is 15 residues long. The V end lost 0 bases, the J end lost 0 bases, and 6 bases lay between the germline ends. The CDR3 loop reads CAWSVSSSYNSPLHF. As DNA, the CDR3 is TGTGCCTGGAGTGTCAGTAGCTCCTATAATTCACCCCTCCACTTT. The whole variable domain, filled in from reference TRBV30 and TRBJ1-6, reads SQTIHQWPATLVQPVGSPLSLECTVEGTSNPNLYWYRQAAGRGLQLLFYSVGIGQISSEVPQNLSASRPQDRQFILSSKKLLLSDSGFYLCAWSVSSSYNSPLHFGNGTRLTVT.

This chain joins TRBV9 and TRBJ2-2; D possibly matches TRBD1 or TRBD2 (5 bases each). From germline, CDR1 is SGDLS and CDR2 YYNGEE. The ends were cut back, 2 bases at V and 4 bases at J, with 15 bases in the middle. CDR3 size: 16 residues. CDR3 sequence reads: CASSVGGTRGTGELFF. The CDR3 coding sequence is TGTGCCAGCAGCGTGGGTGGGACCCGGGGCACCGGGGAGCTGTTTTTT.

DNA of the CDR3: TGTGCCAGCAGCTTTGTGGCGGGGAGCACTGAAGCTTTCTTT. As protein: CASSFVAGSTEAFF. This rearrangement joins TRBV11-1 to TRBJ1-1; no reliable D call. Trimming shortened V by 3 bases and J by 4 bases, and 12 bases separated the two germline ends. There are 14 residues in the CDR3. The germline gives CDR1 SGHAT, CDR2 FQDESV (reference sequence).

The V gene is TRBV4-2, the J gene TRBJ1-5; D perhaps matches TRBD1 (6 bases). The CDR3 is made up of 15 amino acids. CDR1 and CDR2 from the germline V gene are LGHNA and YNFKEQ. The ends were cut back, 1 base at V and 6 bases at J, with 13 bases in the middle. In DNA, the CDR3 is TGTGCCAGCAGCCAAGGGCCGGAGGGGGGTCAGCCCCAGCATTTT. Translation gives CASSQGPEGGQPQHF.

The sample holds a few counts of this clone. The chain recombines TRBV7-9 with TRBJ1-4; TRBD1 might be the D (5 bases). The germline gives CDR1 SEHNR, CDR2 FQNEAQ (reference sequence). The CDR3 is 13 amino acids. V lost 5 bases and J lost 8, with 12 bases in between. CDR3 sequence (DNA): TGTGCCAGCAGCCTCCGCGGGGCAGAAAAACTGTTTTTT. Translated, it gives CASSLRGAEKLFF.

The chain uses TRBV7-2 and TRBJ2-7; TRBD2 aligns across 7 bases. The V gene's germline CDR1 is SGHTA and CDR2 FQGNSA. This CDR3 spans 11 amino acids. With V trimmed by 2 bases and J by 12 bases, 4 bases remained unmatched. For the CDR3, the DNA is TGTGCCAGCAGCTTATCCCGGGAGGTGTACTTC. This translates into CASSLSREVYF.

This chain uses TRBV27 with TRBJ2-7, with 8 bases matching TRBD1. V was pared by 4 bases and J by 5 bases, with 10 bases of the junction left unmatched. Germline V CDR1 and CDR2: MNHEY, SMNVEV (reference sequence). This CDR3 has 15 residues. CDR3 nucleotide sequence: TGTGCCAGCAGTTCTTACGACAGGGGTATAGACGAGCAGTACTTC. Translating gives CASSSYDRGIDEQYF.

The CDR3 DNA is TGTGCCAGCAGCAAAGCGCTAGGGGCCGGACACTCCTACGAGCAGTACTTC. This encodes CASSKALGAGHSYEQYF. The rearrangement uses TRBV21-1 and TRBJ2-7; TRBD1 reflects the table's D call only, with no check against the DNA. TRBV21-1 is flagged as a pseudogene. The CDR3 is 17 amino acids.

This sequence joins TRBV11-3 and TRBJ2-2; the D gene is possibly TRBD1 (5 bases). V gave up 3 bases and J gave up 7 bases, with 12 bases separating them. This CDR3 spans 14 amino acids. Germline lookup yields CDR1 SGHNT and CDR2 YENEEA. Here the CDR3 reads CASSLPGRIGELFF. The CDR3 nucleotides read TGTGCCAGCAGCTTGCCAGGGCGGATCGGGGAGCTGTTTTTT.

V usage is TRBV18 and J usage is TRBJ2-7; TRBD2 agrees at 7 bases. Germline CDR1 reads KGHSH; CDR2 reads LQKENI. The CDR3 spans 16 residues. Trimming at V came to 4 bases and at J to 5 bases, leaving 14 bases not matched to a gene. The DNA for the CDR3 is TGTGCCAGCTCACGCGATGTGACTAGCACGACAAACGAGCAGTACTTC. Protein sequence: CASSRDVTSTTNEQYF.

The chain joins TRBV21-1 to TRBJ2-3. TRBV21-1 is tagged as a pseudogene. This CDR3 has 17 amino acids. DNA for the CDR3: TGTGCCAGCAGCAAAGTATCTCTAAAGGGATTCACAGATACGCAGTATTTT. It codes for CASSKVSLKGFTDTQYF.

The V call is TRBV19, the J call TRBJ2-7; D may be TRBD2 (5 bases). This CDR3 has 14 residues. Trimming took off 5 bases at V and 4 bases at J, with 15 bases between the two ends. Germline loops: CDR1 LNHDA, CDR2 SQIVND (reference sequence). CDR3 sequence reads: CASSPEASGYEQYF. The CDR3 DNA reads TGTGCCAGTAGTCCCGAGGCCTCGGGATACGAGCAGTACTTC.

The chain recombines TRBV4-2 with TRBJ2-2; possible D gene TRBD2, 6 bases. The CDR3 is 16 residues long. The germline V gene encodes CDR1 LGHNA and CDR2 YNFKEQ. V dropped 2 bases and J dropped 2 bases, with 12 bases sitting between them. The CDR3 loop is CASSQPASVNTGELFF. The CDR3 nucleotides read TGTGCCAGCAGCCAACCAGCTAGCGTCAACACCGGGGAGCTGTTTTTT.

The gene calls are TRBV30 and TRBJ1-3; perhaps TRBD1 as D (6 bases). Trimming took 0 bases from V and 0 from J, leaving 9 bases between them. In germline, CDR1 is GTSNPN, CDR2 SVGIG (reference sequence). The CDR3 loop spans 15 amino acids. CDR3 nucleotide sequence: TGTGCCTGGAGTGTACAGGACAGCTCTGGAAACACCATATATTTT. This sequence encodes CAWSVQDSSGNTIYF.